Included here is one T cell receptor beta chain sequence, with context. Authors' processing steps: Reference gene primer amplification gave nucleated cell count estimates. Some clones are missing from TCRdb's copy, which holds only in-frame ones; the method was immunoSEQ multiplex PCR. For V, J and clone size, that table is used; D and trimming come from the DNA. Altogether some 75,000 clones are present, roughly 89% being singletons, with the ten largest covering around 0.6%. V shed 2 bases and J shed 4 bases, with 6 bases lying between them. The CDR3 has 13 amino acids. This sample is drawn from a study of blood T cell repertoires in COVID-19. In the study overall: The origin of the acute and convalescent COVID-19 samples was the United States, Italy and Spain. The analysed material was cDNA or gDNA that came from T cells, B-cell-depleted T cells, or PBMCs.

This chain joins TRBV12-3 or TRBV12-4 and TRBJ1-5; the D is unclear. The specimen was peripheral blood. The sequence derives from a man aged 55 to 70 with acute or convalescent COVID-19. CDR3 in DNA: TGTGCCAGCAGTTTAAGTAGAAATCAGCCCCAGCATTTT. Protein: CASSLSRNQPQHF.